Listed here are 3 T cell receptor beta chains from one sample, sequenced in a study of identical twins (TCRdb year 2016). Preparation of the library involved 5' RACE. Sequencing used an Illumina HiSeq 2000. TCRdb's own reprocessing of the public reads used fastp at Q25 and MiXCR and kept productive beta chains. CDR3 protein sequences are deduplicated, and each keeps its most common genes and DNA. The sample table records some 1,600,000 distinct CDR3 sequences; around 33% of these occur just once. Around 0.25% of the sample lies in the top ten. The sequenced material came from cord blood. All receptors derive from a newborn girl in good health.

J is TRBJ2-5 and V is TRBV24-1; the D gene is possibly TRBD2 (6 bases). V lost 4 bases and J 2 bases, leaving 13 bases between the germline ends. The germline V gene encodes CDR1 KGHDR and CDR2 SFDVKD. The CDR3 runs to 15 residues. The CDR3 DNA sequence: TGTGCCACCAGTGAGGGATCTAGCGAACAAGAGACCCAGTACTTC. Amino acids: CATSEGSSEQETQYF.

There are many counts of this clonotype. The chain employs TRBV12-3 or TRBV12-4 and TRBJ1-6; no clear D gene. The CDR3 consists of 16 residues. V shed 4 bases and J shed 0 bases, with 10 bases lying between them. The CDR3: CASSSPGSSYNSPLHF. The CDR3 DNA reads TGTGCCAGCAGTTCACCCGGGAGCTCCTATAATTCACCCCTCCACTTT.

This chain connects TRBV5-1 to TRBJ2-3; TRBD2 might be the D (6 bases). The CDR3 has 16 amino acids. V shed 1 base and J shed 1 base, with 13 bases lying between them. Germline loops: CDR1 SGHRS, CDR2 YFSETQ. The chain's CDR3 is CASSLWSRRGTDTQYF. CDR3 bases: TGCGCCAGCAGCTTGTGGTCGCGGAGGGGCACAGATACGCAGTATTTT. The variable domain in full, with the rest retrieved from reference TRBV5-1 and TRBJ2-3, is KAGVTQTPRYLIKTRGQQVTLSCSPISGHRSVSWYQQTPGQGLQFLFEYFSETQRNKGNFPGRFSGRQFSNSRSEMNVSTLELGDSALYLCASSLWSRRGTDTQYFGPGTRLTVL.